The 2 T cell receptor beta chains presented below share a single source sample, sequenced in a study of blood T cell repertoires in COVID-19. The method was immunoSEQ multiplex PCR; TCRdb's version includes in-frame clones alone and lacks a portion of them. This sample carries about 130,000 clones, 85% of them seen once, and the ten largest clones take just over 6.5%. The specimen sequenced was peripheral blood. The origin of the receptors is a man older than 75 with active or convalescent COVID-19.

This chain connects TRBV10-3 to TRBJ1-6; 9 positions agree with TRBD1. CDR1 is ENHRY and CDR2 is SYGVKD in the germline V gene. This CDR3 is built from 17 residues. V trimming: 6 bases; J trimming: 9 bases; junction bases outside the gene matches: 15. In DNA, the CDR3 is TGTGCCATCAGGCCCTTCGGGGACAGGGTCGCAGGTTCACCCCTCCACTTT. Residues: CAIRPFGDRVAGSPLHF.

The chain employs TRBV7-8 and TRBJ2-7; 9 nucleotides match TRBD1. With 3 bases clipped from V and 6 bases from J, the junction kept 3 bases outside the gene matches. The CDR3 contains 13 residues. Germline V lookup: CDR1 SGHVS, CDR2 FQNEAQ. The CDR3 loop reads CASSLGQGREQYF. The CDR3 DNA reads TGTGCCAGCAGCTTGGGACAGGGCCGCGAGCAGTACTTC.